This passage covers 20 T cell receptor beta chains from one sample sequenced in a study of monozygotic twins with cystic fibrosis. Profiling relied on immunoSEQ multiplex PCR, and the TCRdb table lists in-frame clones only, not all of them. Here the sample spans approximately 14,000 clones, around 98% being singletons. The specimen sequenced was blood. The receptors originated from a girl aged 2 to 9 with cystic fibrosis.

The chain links TRBV6-1 to TRBJ2-1; D call uncertain. The germline V gene has CDR1 MNHNS and CDR2 SASEGT. Trimming shortened V by 6 bases and J by 4 bases, and 13 bases separated the two germline ends. This CDR3 region has 14 residues. The CDR3 DNA sequence: TGTGCCAGCAGAGAGAAAGGATTGTACAATGAGCAGTTCTTC. It specifies CASREKGLYNEQFF.

The chain links TRBV5-6 to TRBJ2-7; 7 nucleotides align to TRBD1. Trimming at V came to 5 bases and at J to 1 base, leaving 3 bases not matched to a gene. Germline assignment: CDR1 SGHDT and CDR2 YYEEEE. The CDR3 has 13 residues. CDR3 residues: CASRSGQSYEQYF. For the CDR3, the DNA is TGTGCCAGCAGATCGGGACAGTCCTACGAGCAGTACTTC.

J is TRBJ2-3 and V is TRBV19; 7 bases are shared with TRBD2. V lost 1 base and J lost 6; bases outside the gene matches: 4. This CDR3 region has 14 residues. The germline V gene encodes CDR1 LNHDA and CDR2 SQIVND (reference sequence). CDR3 sequence: CASSIGGEGDTQYF. The CDR3 DNA sequence: TGTGCCAGTAGTATAGGAGGGGAGGGGGATACGCAGTATTTT. Looking up the rest from reference TRBV19 and TRBJ2-3 gives the full variable domain: DGGITQSPKYLFRKEGQNVTLSCEQNLNHDAMYWYRQDPGQGLRLIYYSQIVNDFQKGDIAEGYSVSREKKESFPLTVTSAQKNPTAFYLCASSIGGEGDTQYFGPGTRLTVL.

J is TRBJ2-2 and V is TRBV19; the match to TRBD2 covers 13 bases. There are 19 residues in the CDR3. The V and J ends lost 5 bases and 0 bases, in that order; junction bases with no gene match: 9. Germline CDR1 and CDR2: LNHDA and SQIVND (reference sequence). The CDR3 region is CASSHRLAGGAANTGELFF. CDR3 coding DNA: TGTGCCAGTAGTCACCGACTAGCGGGAGGAGCCGCGAACACCGGGGAGCTGTTTTTT.

The V call is TRBV5-4, the J call TRBJ1-1; no clear D. CDR1 and CDR2 (germline): SGHNT, YYREEE (reference sequence). The CDR3 is made up of 12 amino acids. V shed 0 bases and J shed 5 bases, with 5 bases lying between them. DNA of the CDR3: TGTGCCAGCAGCTTGGATGAGACTGAAGCTTTCTTT. Its translation: CASSLDETEAFF.

The J gene is TRBJ2-7, the V gene TRBV10-3, with TRBD2 as a possible D gene (6 bases). This CDR3 region has 13 residues. The germline gives CDR1 ENHRY, CDR2 SYGVKD. V was shortened by 7 bases and J by 2 bases, with 12 bases between the two germline ends. CDR3 nucleotides: TGTGCCATCAAAGGAGGGGCCGCCTACGAGCAGTACTTC. This translates into CAIKGGAAYEQYF.

V and J are TRBV5-1 and TRBJ2-7; D might be TRBD2 (7 bases). The V end was cut by 4 bases, the J end by 4 bases, with 18 bases between. The CDR3 has 15 amino acids. The germline gives CDR1 SGHRS, CDR2 YFSETQ. The CDR3 sequence: CASSPSGGGLYEQYF. The CDR3 DNA reads as TGCGCCAGCAGCCCAAGTGGGGGGGGGCTATACGAGCAGTACTTC.

The chain carries TRBV27 and TRBJ1-2; TRBD1 might be the D (6 bases). The CDR3 contains 14 residues. V was trimmed by 5 bases and J by 8 bases, leaving 18 bases between them. CDR1 is MNHEY and CDR2 is SMNVEV in the germline V gene (reference sequence). This chain's CDR3 is CASSTRAGARGYTF. DNA of the CDR3: TGTGCCAGCAGTACTCGAGCAGGGGCGAGGGGCTACACCTTC.

This chain uses TRBV11-3 with TRBJ2-1; 7 nucleotides agree with TRBD1. CDR3 length: 14 amino acids. The V gene end was trimmed by 4 bases and the J gene end by 4 bases; junction bases not matched to a gene: 4. The germline V gene has CDR1 SGHNT and CDR2 YENEEA. The CDR3 sequence is CASSSRQGYNEQFF. DNA of the CDR3: TGTGCCAGCAGCTCGCGACAGGGATACAATGAGCAGTTCTTC.

The gene calls are TRBV4-1 and TRBJ2-7, with 12 bases fitting TRBD1. This CDR3 spans 15 amino acids. Unmatched junction bases numbered 1, after V lost 1 base and J lost 3 bases. Per germline, CDR1 MGHRA and CDR2 YSYEKL. This CDR3 reads CASSQGDRGHYEQYF. The CDR3 bases are TGCGCCAGCAGCCAAGGGGACAGGGGGCACTACGAGCAGTACTTC.

The chain combines TRBV29-1 with TRBJ2-7, with D perhaps matching TRBD1 (5 bases). CDR1 and CDR2 from the germline V gene are SQVTM and ANQGSEA. V was clipped by 6 bases and J by 2 bases, with 11 bases between them. The CDR3 is 12 residues long. CDR3 nucleotide sequence: TGCAGCGTAACTACAGGAGCCTACGAGCAGTACTTC. It is translated as CSVTTGAYEQYF.

The rearrangement joins TRBV30 to TRBJ2-2; D is ambiguous. CDR1 is GTSNPN and CDR2 is SVGIG in the germline V gene (reference sequence). The CDR3 length is 13 residues. The germline V and J ends were trimmed by 0 bases and 7 bases, with 9 bases remaining between them. CDR3 nucleotide sequence: TGTGCCTGGAGTGTGAGTGTTGGCGGGGAGCTGTTTTTT. Protein product: CAWSVSVGGELFF. Full variable domain (missing parts from reference TRBV30 and TRBJ2-2): SQTIHQWPATLVQPVGSPLSLECTVEGTSNPNLYWYRQAAGRGLQLLFYSVGIGQISSEVPQNLSASRPQDRQFILSSKKLLLSDSGFYLCAWSVSVGGELFFGEGSRLTVL.

This chain joins TRBV7-2 and TRBJ1-2; D gene ambiguous. The CDR3 is made up of 14 amino acids. V dropped 0 bases and J dropped 1 base, with 6 bases sitting between them. The germline gives CDR1 SGHTA, CDR2 FQGNSA. CDR3 in DNA: TGTGCCAGCAGCTTAGCAACTATTAACTATGGCTACACCTTC. It translates to CASSLATINYGYTF.

This chain connects TRBV6-1 to TRBJ1-3, with no clear D. The germline V gene encodes CDR1 MNHNS and CDR2 SASEGT. V was trimmed by 2 bases and J by 3 bases, leaving 11 bases between them. This CDR3 has 15 amino acids. The DNA for the CDR3 is TGTGCCAGCAGTGAAAGGGCCCTTCGTGGAAACACCATATATTTT. Protein: CASSERALRGNTIYF.

This chain links TRBV13 with TRBJ2-1, with D maybe TRBD1 (6 bases). V lost 7 bases to trimming and J lost 10 bases, with 17 bases between them. Germline assignment: CDR1 PRHDT and CDR2 FYEKMQ (reference sequence). The length of the CDR3 is 13 residues. CDR3 protein: CASTAGEGREQFF. The CDR3 coding sequence is TGTGCCAGCACGGCAGGGGAAGGTCGGGAGCAGTTCTTC.

This clone has a single count. V and J are TRBV5-6 and TRBJ1-1; D is undetermined. The CDR3 has 14 amino acids. V lost 5 bases to trimming and J lost 2 bases, with 13 bases between them. The germline gives CDR1 SGHDT, CDR2 YYEEEE. CDR3 sequence (DNA): TGTGCCAGCAGATTCAGGAGCGAAAACACTGAAGCTTTCTTT. Its protein product is CASRFRSENTEAFF.

The chain carries TRBV27 and TRBJ2-7; TRBD1 agrees at 8 bases. After removal of 6 bases from V and 2 bases from J, the junction contained 12 bases not matched to a gene. The CDR3 has 16 residues. Germline values: CDR1 MNHEY, CDR2 SMNVEV (reference sequence). The CDR3 bases are TGTGCCAGCAGCTTCCTCGGACAGGGTGAAACCTACGAGCAGTACTTC. Its translation is CASSFLGQGETYEQYF.

This clone was detected only once. The CDR3 loop is CASSTTGTVEEYGYTF. For the CDR3, the DNA is TGTGCCAGCAGTACCACCGGGACAGTTGAGGAGTATGGCTACACCTTC. The chain uses TRBV7-9 and TRBJ1-2; 7 bases align to TRBD1. Trimming took 6 bases from V and 5 from J; bases not matched to a gene: 15. This CDR3 contains 16 residues. From germline, CDR1 is SEHNR and CDR2 FQNEAQ (reference sequence).

The chain uses TRBV2 and TRBJ1-5, with D possibly being TRBD1 (6 bases). Deletions cut 0 bases from V and 4 bases from J, with 10 bases between. From germline, CDR1 is SNHLY and CDR2 FYNNEI. CDR3 size: 15 residues. As DNA, the CDR3 is TGTGCCAGCAGTGAAGCAAGGGGGACGAATCAGCCCCAGCATTTT. Its translation: CASSEARGTNQPQHF.

J is TRBJ1-5 and V is TRBV19; D call uncertain. Germline values: CDR1 LNHDA, CDR2 SQIVND (reference sequence). Trimming removed 3 bases at V and 1 base at J, with 7 bases between. This CDR3 is built from 14 residues. For the CDR3, the DNA is TGTGCCAGTAGTATTAGTTCAAGCAATCAGCCCCAGCATTTT. Protein: CASSISSSNQPQHF.